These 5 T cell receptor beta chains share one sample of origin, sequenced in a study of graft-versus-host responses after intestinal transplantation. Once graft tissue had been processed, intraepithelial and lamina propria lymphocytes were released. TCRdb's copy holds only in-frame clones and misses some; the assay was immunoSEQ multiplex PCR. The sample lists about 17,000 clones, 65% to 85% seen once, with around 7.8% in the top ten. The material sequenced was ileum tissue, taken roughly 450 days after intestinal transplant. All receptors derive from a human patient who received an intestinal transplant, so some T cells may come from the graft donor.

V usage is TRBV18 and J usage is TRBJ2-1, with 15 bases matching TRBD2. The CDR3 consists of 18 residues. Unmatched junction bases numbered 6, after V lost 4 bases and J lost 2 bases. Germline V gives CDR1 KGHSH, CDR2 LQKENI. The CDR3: CASSRTSGGDPPYNEQFF. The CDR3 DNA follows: TGTGCCAGCTCACGGACTAGCGGGGGGGATCCACCCTACAATGAGCAGTTCTTC.

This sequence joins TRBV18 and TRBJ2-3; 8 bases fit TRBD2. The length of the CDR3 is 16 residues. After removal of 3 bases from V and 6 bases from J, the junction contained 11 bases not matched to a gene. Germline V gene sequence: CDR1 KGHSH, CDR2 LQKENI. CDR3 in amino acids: CASSPQGLVEYDTQYF. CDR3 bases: TGTGCCAGCTCACCCCAGGGACTAGTGGAGTACGATACGCAGTATTTT.

The CDR3 loop reads CASLDGTNTGELFF. Written as DNA, the CDR3 is TGCGCCAGCTTGGACGGAACGAACACCGGGGAGCTGTTTTTT. The chain recombines TRBV5-1 with TRBJ2-2, with D unclear. With 7 bases removed from V and 0 bases from J, the gap between germline ends came to 10 bases. There are 14 residues in the CDR3. Germline V CDR1 and CDR2: SGHRS, YFSETQ.

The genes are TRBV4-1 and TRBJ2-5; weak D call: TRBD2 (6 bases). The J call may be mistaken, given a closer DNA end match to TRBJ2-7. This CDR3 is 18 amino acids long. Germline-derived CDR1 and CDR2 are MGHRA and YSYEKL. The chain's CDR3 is CASSQVPPWGGISYEQYF. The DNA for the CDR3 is TGCGCCAGCAGCCAAGTCCCACCCTGGGGCGGGATTAGCTACGAGCAGTACTTC.

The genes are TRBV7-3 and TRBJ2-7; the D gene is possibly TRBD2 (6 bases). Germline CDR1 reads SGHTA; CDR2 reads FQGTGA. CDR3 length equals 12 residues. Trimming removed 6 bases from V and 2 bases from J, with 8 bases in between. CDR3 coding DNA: TGTGCCAGCAGTCCGGGAGCCTACGAGCAGTACTTC. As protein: CASSPGAYEQYF.